This T cell receptor (beta chain) originates from a study of T-cell reconstitution after alpha-beta-depleted transplantation in children. The TCRbeta library was prepared with unique molecular identifiers. MiXCR, applied by TCRdb to the PCR reads, yields one record per CDR3 protein. Here the sample spans about 76,000 distinct CDR3 sequences, 13% to 15% being singletons. This clonotype was counted at least ten times. The receptor comes from a male patient between 2 and 10 years old who had a stem cell transplant for acute lymphoblastic leukemia, so the T cells may come from the graft donor. The sample here was PBMCs, mostly from graft donor cells, taken 180 days after TCRalphabeta/CD19-depleted stem cell transplant.

The CDR3 DNA is TGTGCCACCTGGGGGGCCGAGCAGTACTTC. This gives the protein CATWGAEQYF. This chain joins TRBV6-1 and TRBJ2-7; either TRBD1 or TRBD2 may supply D (6 bases each). V lost 10 bases, J lost 6 bases, and 10 bases lay in between. This CDR3 comprises 10 residues. Germline CDR1 is MNHNS and CDR2 is SASEGT.